The 3 T cell receptor beta chains below come from one sample, sequenced in a study of T cell responses to AZD1222 COVID-19 vaccine. The method was immunoSEQ multiplex PCR; TCRdb's version includes in-frame clones alone and lacks a portion of them. The sample has fewer than 120,000 clones; about nine tenths are singletons. The starting material was peripheral blood, obtained on day 0 of AZD1222 vaccination. Every receptor here comes from an adult in good health.

This clone was seen only once. J is TRBJ1-6 and V is TRBV11-2, with 8 bases identical to TRBD1. Germline CDR1 SGHAT, CDR2 FQNNGV. The CDR3 loop spans 14 amino acids. The junction had 0 bases not matched to a gene; V was cut back by 4 bases and J by 4 bases. The CDR3 here is CASSWTGYNSPLHF. CDR3 DNA: TGTGCCAGCAGCTGGACAGGGTATAATTCACCCCTCCACTTT.

The V and J genes are TRBV3-1 (or the pseudogene TRBV3-2) and TRBJ2-7; a weak D match, TRBD1 (5 bases). Germline loops: CDR1 LGHDT, CDR2 YNNKEL (reference sequence). V lost 1 base and J lost 4, with 11 bases in between. CDR3 size: 14 residues. CDR3 nucleotides: TGTGCCAGCAGCCAAGGGGGCTACGGGTACGAGCAGTACTTC. This encodes CASSQGGYGYEQYF.

A few counts support this clone. The chain's CDR3 is CASSTSGRPTGELFF. CDR3 bases: TGTGCCAGCAGTACTAGCGGCCGCCCCACCGGGGAGCTGTTTTTT. The V call is TRBV25-1, the J call TRBJ2-2, with 8 bases identical to TRBD2. Germline V gene sequence: CDR1 MGHDK, CDR2 SYGVNS. Trimming at V came to 5 bases and at J to 4 bases, leaving 6 bases not matched to a gene. This CDR3 is 15 amino acids long.